Included here is one T cell receptor (beta chain) sequence, with context. This sample is part of a study of blood T cell repertoires in COVID-19. Overall study: Acute-phase and convalescent COVID-19 samples originated in the United States, Italy and Spain. From T cells, B-cell-depleted T cells, or PBMCs came the material, which was cDNA or gDNA.

Germline CDR1 reads SGHNT; CDR2 reads YYREEE (reference sequence). The CDR3 consists of 15 residues. The V gene end was trimmed by 2 bases and the J gene end by 3 bases; junction bases not matched to a gene: 6. In the original processing: Nucleated cell counts were estimated from reference gene primer amplification. Method: immunoSEQ multiplex PCR; TCRdb's copy keeps in-frame clones and lacks some. V and J calls and clone size are given by that table; D and trimming were obtained from the DNA. The sample lists around 82,000 clones; about nine tenths were seen once. The origin of this receptor is a human donor in a cohort sampled during active COVID-19. The sequenced sample was peripheral blood. The chain recombines TRBV5-4 with TRBJ1-1; the match to TRBD1 covers 8 bases. The CDR3 here is CASSFRYRGDTEAFF. CDR3 coding DNA: TGTGCCAGCAGCTTTAGGTACAGGGGGGACACTGAAGCTTTCTTT.